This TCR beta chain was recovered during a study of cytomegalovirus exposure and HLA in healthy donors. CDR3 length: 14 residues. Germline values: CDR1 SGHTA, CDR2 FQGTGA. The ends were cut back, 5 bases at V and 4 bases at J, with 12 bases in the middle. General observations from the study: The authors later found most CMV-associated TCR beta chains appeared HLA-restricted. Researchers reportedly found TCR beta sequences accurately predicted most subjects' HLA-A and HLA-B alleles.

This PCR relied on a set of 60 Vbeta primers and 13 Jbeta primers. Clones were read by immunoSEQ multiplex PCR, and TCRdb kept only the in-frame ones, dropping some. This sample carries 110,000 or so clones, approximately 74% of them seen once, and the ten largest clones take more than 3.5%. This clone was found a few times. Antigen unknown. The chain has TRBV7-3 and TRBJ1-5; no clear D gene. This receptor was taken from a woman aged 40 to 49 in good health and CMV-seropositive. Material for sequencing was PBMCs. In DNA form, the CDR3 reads TGTGCCAGCAGCACTAGAGGGCCGAATCAGCCCCAGCATTTT. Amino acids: CASSTRGPNQPQHF.